These T cell receptor beta chains were read from a single sample in a study of cytomegalovirus exposure and HLA in healthy donors. Using immunoSEQ multiplex PCR, the repertoire was profiled, and TCRdb retains in-frame clones only, with some absent. The sample shows 100,000 to 120,000 clones, about nine tenths of them seen only once. The sample taken for sequencing was PBMCs. These receptors originate from a young woman in good health and CMV-seronegative. CDR3s include the opening cysteine and the closing phenylalanine or tryptophan. Each record gives: V gene, D gene, clone size, J gene, CDR3 DNA, CDR3 protein. D genes are given only for firm matches. Expanded clones are given a class, and other clones once, few, many or no size at all.

TRBV6-1	-	-	TRBJ1-1	TGTGCCAGCAGACAGGGTTTCACTGAAGCTTTCTTT	CASRQGFTEAFF
TRBV19	TRBD1	-	TRBJ1-1	TGTGCCAGTATTAGAAGGACAGGTAACATAGGCACTGAAGCTTTCTTT	CASIRRTGNIGTEAFF
TRBV28	TRBD1	-	TRBJ2-2	TGTGCCAGCAGTTTAGCCGGACAGGGCTCGAACACCGGGGAGCTGTTTTTT	CASSLAGQGSNTGELFF
TRBV30	-	-	TRBJ1-5	TGTGCCTGGAGTGTTGTGGATATAGGGGTAAGAAATCAGCCCCAGCATTTT	CAWSVVDIGVRNQPQHF
TRBV6-5	TRBD2	-	TRBJ2-1	TGTGCCAGCAGTTCCCTAGGCGGGAGCAATGAGCAGTTCTTC	CASSSLGGSNEQFF
TRBV5-5	-	once	TRBJ2-7	TGTGCCAGCAGCTTGGAGTCAGCGTACGAGCAGTACTTC	CASSLESAYEQYF
TRBV11-2	-	-	TRBJ2-7	TGTGCCAGCAGCTTTCTGGGGGGGCCCTCCTACGAGCAGTACTTC	CASSFLGGPSYEQYF
TRBV7-8	-	many	TRBJ2-5	TGTGCCAGCAGCCCGAGCTCGTACGGGGAACCCAGGACCCAGTACTTC	CASSPSSYGEPRTQYF
TRBV7-2	TRBD1	-	TRBJ1-2	TGTGCCAGCAGCTTAGGACAGGGACCCGGCTACACCTTC	CASSLGQGPGYTF
TRBV29-1	TRBD1	once	TRBJ1-6	TGCAGCGCATCGTGGGGACAGAGTAATTCACCCCTCCACTTT	CSASWGQSNSPLHF
TRBV6-5	-	-	TRBJ2-5	TGTGCCAGCAGTTACTCTGACAGTCAAGAGACCCAGTACTTC	CASSYSDSQETQYF
TRBV11-2	TRBD1	-	TRBJ1-2	TGTGCCAGCAGCTGGACAGGGGACTATGGCTACACCTTC	CASSWTGDYGYTF
TRBV7-2	-	-	TRBJ2-7	TGTGCCAGCAGACAGACAGGCACCTACGAGCAGTACTTC	CASRQTGTYEQYF
TRBV5-6	-	-	TRBJ2-2	TGTGCCAGCAGCGAACGGTGGACCGGGGAGCTGTTTTTT	CASSERWTGELFF
TRBV29-1	TRBD1	-	TRBJ1-1	TGCAGCGTCCCCGGCCCAGGGGGAGAGGTTGAAGCTTTCTTT	CSVPGPGGEVEAFF
TRBV7-2	TRBD1	-	TRBJ2-7	TGTGCCAGCAGCTTAGCCGGGACAGGGCTATACGAGCAGTACTTC	CASSLAGTGLYEQYF
TRBV7-9	TRBD1	-	TRBJ1-1	TGTGCCAGCAGCAAGCCGGGACAGGGGAACACTGAAGCTTTCTTT	CASSKPGQGNTEAFF
TRBV5-1	-	once	TRBJ1-4	TGCGCCAGCAGCCAAGTACAGGGCGGTGAAAAACTGTTTTTT	CASSQVQGGEKLFF
TRBV4-2	TRBD2	-	TRBJ2-3	TGTGCCAGCAGCCAAGACCACCTACTAGCGATCACAGATACGCAGTATTTT	CASSQDHLLAITDTQYF
TRBV5-4	TRBD1	-	TRBJ1-6	TGTGCCAGCAGCTCTAGACAGGGGCACTCACCCCTCCACTTT	CASSSRQGHSPLHF
TRBV27	-	-	TRBJ2-6	TGTGCCAGTAAACTACAGGGTGCCTTTAGCTCTGGGGCCAACGTCCTGACTTTC	CASKLQGAFSSGANVLTF
TRBV5-1	TRBD2	-	TRBJ2-5	TGCGCCAGCAGCTTGGGGACTAGCGGGATGAGAGAGACCCAGTACTTC	CASSLGTSGMRETQYF
TRBV29-1	TRBD2	-	TRBJ2-1	TGCAGCTGCGGGGGGGGTCGGGTCTATGAGCAGTTCTTC	CSCGGGRVYEQFF
TRBV7-3	-	once	TRBJ2-1	TGTGCCAGCAGCTTAGCCAGGGTAGGGAATGAGCAGTTCTTC	CASSLARVGNEQFF
TRBV29-1	-	-	TRBJ2-7	TGCAGCGTTGAGGAACTGCCGACCTCGGGGGAGCAGTACTTC	CSVEELPTSGEQYF
TRBV2	TRBD1	-	TRBJ1-3	TGTGCCAGCAGTGCCCAGGGGGCTGGAAACACCATATATTTT	CASSAQGAGNTIYF
TRBV11-3	TRBD1	-	TRBJ1-1	TGTGCCAGCAGCCCCTCAACCGGGACAGGGGACACTGAAGCTTTCTTT	CASSPSTGTGDTEAFF
TRBV10-2	-	-	TRBJ2-2	TGCGCCAGCGAGGGCCTCATTAGTGGGAACACCGGGGAGCTGTTTTTT	CASEGLISGNTGELFF
TRBV30	-	few	TRBJ1-2	TGTGCCTGGAGTGGGGAGGGGAGCTATGGCTACACCTTC	CAWSGEGSYGYTF